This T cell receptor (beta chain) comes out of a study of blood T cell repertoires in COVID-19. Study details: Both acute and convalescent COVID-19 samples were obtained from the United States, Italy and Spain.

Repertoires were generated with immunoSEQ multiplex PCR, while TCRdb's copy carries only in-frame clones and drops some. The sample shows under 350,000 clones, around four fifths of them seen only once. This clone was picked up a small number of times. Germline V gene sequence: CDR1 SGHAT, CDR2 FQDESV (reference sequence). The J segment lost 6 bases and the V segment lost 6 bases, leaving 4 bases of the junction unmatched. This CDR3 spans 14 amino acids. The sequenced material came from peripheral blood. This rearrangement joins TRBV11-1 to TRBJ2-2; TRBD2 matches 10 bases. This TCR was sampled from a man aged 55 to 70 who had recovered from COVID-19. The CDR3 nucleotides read TGTGCCAGCAGTAGCGGGAGGTCTTCCGGGGAGCTGTTTTTT. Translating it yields CASSSGRSSGELFF.